This TCR beta chain was captured by sequencing in a study of blood T cells in healthy people across ages. Background on the study: Per two T cells, template switching captured roughly one barcoded beta molecule.

Alongside a J-beta primer mix, a sample-barcoded 5' primer served in a second PCR lasting about 7 to 11 cycles. Via MiXCR, TCRdb re-called the 5' RACE reads, giving one row per CDR3 protein. The table has some 890,000 distinct CDR3 sequences, under 35% seen once. Broader study findings: Roughly linear age-related decline in beta diversity appeared, significant by age approximately 41.

With regard to this clonotype: What it binds is unknown.

Isolation per sample recovered at least 7 million PBMCs. The sample also formed part of further work on T cells of mothers and their children.

Source material: blood. This sequence was found in a middle-aged woman in good health.

The CDR3 DNA is TGCAGTGCAGGGGGGGAGACTAGCGGGGGAACAGATACGCAGTATTTT. Translated, it gives CSAGGETSGGTDTQYF. The gene calls are TRBV20-1 and TRBJ2-3; the match to TRBD2 covers 12 bases. Per germline, CDR1 DFQATT and CDR2 SNEGSKA (reference sequence). The ends lost 6 bases at V and 3 bases at J; junction bases unmatched: 10. The length of the CDR3 is 16 residues.